This TCR beta chain was identified during a study of CD8 T cells in Susac syndrome. Trimming took 0 bases from V and 0 from J, leaving 6 bases between them. The CDR3 loop spans 14 amino acids. Germline CDR1 LGHNA, CDR2 YNFKEQ. cDNA came from roughly 0.53 to 1 ug RNA primed by random hexamers. The authors amplified TCR beta CDR3 across 54 Vbeta and 13 Jbeta using immunoSEQ multiplex PCR. TCRdb fed the immunoSEQ multiplex PCR reads into MiXCR, producing one record per CDR3 protein. The data hold under 200,000 distinct CDR3 sequences, with roughly 90% observed a single time. This sequence originates from a human donor with Susac syndrome. The sequencing sample was made of CD4+ T cells from PBMCs. The chain links TRBV4-2 to TRBJ2-7, with D perhaps TRBD2 (6 bases). The CDR3 sequence is CASSQELASYEQYF. CDR3 DNA sequence: TGTGCCAGCAGCCAAGAACTAGCCTCCTACGAGCAGTACTTC.